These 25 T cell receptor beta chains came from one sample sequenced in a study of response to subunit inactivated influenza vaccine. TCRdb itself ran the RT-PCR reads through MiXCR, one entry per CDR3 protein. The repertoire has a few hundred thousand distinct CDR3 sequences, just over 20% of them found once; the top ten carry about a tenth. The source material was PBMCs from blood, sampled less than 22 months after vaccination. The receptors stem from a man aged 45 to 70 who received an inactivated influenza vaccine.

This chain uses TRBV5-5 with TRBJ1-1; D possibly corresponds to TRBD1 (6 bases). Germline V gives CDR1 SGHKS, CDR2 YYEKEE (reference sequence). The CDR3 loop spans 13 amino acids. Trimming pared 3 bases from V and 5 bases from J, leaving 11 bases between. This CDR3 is CASSWGRGTEAFF. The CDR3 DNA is TGTGCCAGCAGCTGGGGGCGGGGGACTGAAGCTTTCTTT.

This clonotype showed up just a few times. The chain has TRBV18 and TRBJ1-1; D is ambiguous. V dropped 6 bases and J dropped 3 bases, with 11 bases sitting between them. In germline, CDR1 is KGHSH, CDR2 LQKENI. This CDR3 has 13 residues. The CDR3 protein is CASSPREDTEAFF. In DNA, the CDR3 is TGTGCCAGCTCCCCAAGGGAGGACACTGAAGCTTTCTTT.

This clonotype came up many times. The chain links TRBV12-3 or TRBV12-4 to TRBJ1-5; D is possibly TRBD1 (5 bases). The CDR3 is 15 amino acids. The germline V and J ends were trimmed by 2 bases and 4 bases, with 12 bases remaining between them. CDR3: CASSLSGEGNQPQHF. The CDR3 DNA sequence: TGTGCCAGCAGTTTAAGTGGGGAGGGGAATCAGCCCCAGCATTTT.

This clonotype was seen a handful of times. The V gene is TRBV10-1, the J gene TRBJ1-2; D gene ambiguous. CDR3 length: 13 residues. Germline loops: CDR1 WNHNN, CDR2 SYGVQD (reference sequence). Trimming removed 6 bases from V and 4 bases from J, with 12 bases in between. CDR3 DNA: TGCGCCAGCAGGTCGGACGGCTCCTATGGCTACACCTTC. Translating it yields CASRSDGSYGYTF.

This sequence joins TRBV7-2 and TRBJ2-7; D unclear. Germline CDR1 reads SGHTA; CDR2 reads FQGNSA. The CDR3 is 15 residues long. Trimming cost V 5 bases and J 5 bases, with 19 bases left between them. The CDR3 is CASSPLAGLGHEQYF. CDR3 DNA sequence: TGTGCCAGCAGCCCGCTGGCAGGCCTGGGCCACGAGCAGTACTTC. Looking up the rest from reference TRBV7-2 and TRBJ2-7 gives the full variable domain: GAGVSQSPSNKVTEKGKDVELRCDPISGHTALYWYRQSLGQGLEFLIYFQGNSAPDKSGLPSDRFSAERTGGSVSTLTIQRTQQEDSAVYLCASSPLAGLGHEQYFGPGTRLTVT.

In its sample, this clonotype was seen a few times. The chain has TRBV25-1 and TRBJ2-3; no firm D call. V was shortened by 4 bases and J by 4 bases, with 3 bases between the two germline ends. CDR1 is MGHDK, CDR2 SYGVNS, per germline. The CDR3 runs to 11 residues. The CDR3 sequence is CASSAPDTQYF. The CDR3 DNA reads TGTGCCAGCAGTGCCCCAGATACGCAGTATTTT.

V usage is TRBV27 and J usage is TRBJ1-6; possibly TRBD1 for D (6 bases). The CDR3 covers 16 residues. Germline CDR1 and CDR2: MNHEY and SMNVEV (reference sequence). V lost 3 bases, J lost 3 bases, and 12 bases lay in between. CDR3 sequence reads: CASSFGGLLYNSPLHF. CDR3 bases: TGTGCCAGCAGTTTCGGGGGGCTACTCTATAATTCACCCCTCCACTTT.

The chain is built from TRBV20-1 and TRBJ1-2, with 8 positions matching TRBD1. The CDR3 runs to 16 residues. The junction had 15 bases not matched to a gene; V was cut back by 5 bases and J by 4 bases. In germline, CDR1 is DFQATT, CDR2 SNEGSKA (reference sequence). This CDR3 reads CSARAPQGAGPYGYTF. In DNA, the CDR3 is TGCAGTGCTCGAGCTCCGCAGGGGGCCGGTCCCTATGGCTACACCTTC.

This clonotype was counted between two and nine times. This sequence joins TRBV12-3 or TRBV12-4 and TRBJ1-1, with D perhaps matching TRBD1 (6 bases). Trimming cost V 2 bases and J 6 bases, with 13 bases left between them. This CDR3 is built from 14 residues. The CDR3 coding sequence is TGTGCCAGCAGTTTATCCAGGGGAGGCGCTGAAGCTTTCTTT. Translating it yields CASSLSRGGAEAFF.

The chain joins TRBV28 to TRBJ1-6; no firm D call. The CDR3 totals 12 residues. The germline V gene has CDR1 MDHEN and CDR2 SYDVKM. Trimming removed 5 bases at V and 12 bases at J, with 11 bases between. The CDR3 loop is CASSVSGVPLHF. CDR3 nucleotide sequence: TGTGCCAGCAGTGTATCCGGGGTACCCCTCCACTTT.

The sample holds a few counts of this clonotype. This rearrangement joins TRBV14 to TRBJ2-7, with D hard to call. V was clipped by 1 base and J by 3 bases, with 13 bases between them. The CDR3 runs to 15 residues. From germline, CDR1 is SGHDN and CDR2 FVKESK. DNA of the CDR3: TGTGCCAGCAGCCAAGGCTTCGGCCGAGACTACGAGCAGTACTTC. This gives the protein CASSQGFGRDYEQYF. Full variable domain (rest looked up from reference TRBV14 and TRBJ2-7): EAGVTQFPSHSVIEKGQTVTLRCDPISGHDNLYWYRRVMGKEIKFLLHFVKESKQDESGMPNNRFLAERTGGTYSTLKVQPAELEDSGVYFCASSQGFGRDYEQYFGPGTRLTVT.

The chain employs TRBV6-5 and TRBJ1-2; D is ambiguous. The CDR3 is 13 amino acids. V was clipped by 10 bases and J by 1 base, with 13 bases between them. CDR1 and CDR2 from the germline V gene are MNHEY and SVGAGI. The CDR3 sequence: CATNNVGNYGYTF. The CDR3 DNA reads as TGTGCCACCAACAACGTCGGTAACTATGGCTACACCTTC.

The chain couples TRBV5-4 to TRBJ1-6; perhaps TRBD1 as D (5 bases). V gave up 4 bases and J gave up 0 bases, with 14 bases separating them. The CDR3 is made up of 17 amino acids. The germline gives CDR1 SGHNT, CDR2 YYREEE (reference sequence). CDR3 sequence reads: CASSPAGRDSYNSPLHF. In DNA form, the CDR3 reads TGTGCCAGCAGCCCAGCGGGGCGGGACTCCTATAATTCACCCCTCCACTTT.

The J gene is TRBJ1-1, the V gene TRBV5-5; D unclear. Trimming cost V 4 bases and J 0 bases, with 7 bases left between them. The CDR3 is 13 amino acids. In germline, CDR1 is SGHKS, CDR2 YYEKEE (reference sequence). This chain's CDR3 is CASSTIVNTEAFF. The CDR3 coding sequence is TGTGCCAGCAGCACCATAGTGAACACTGAAGCTTTCTTT.

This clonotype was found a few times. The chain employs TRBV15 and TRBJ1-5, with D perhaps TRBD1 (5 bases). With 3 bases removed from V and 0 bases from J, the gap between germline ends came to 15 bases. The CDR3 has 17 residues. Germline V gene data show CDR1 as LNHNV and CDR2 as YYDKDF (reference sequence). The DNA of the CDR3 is TGTGCCACCAGCAGGGAACCGGGACTAATTAGCAATCAGCCCCAGCATTTT. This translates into CATSREPGLISNQPQHF.

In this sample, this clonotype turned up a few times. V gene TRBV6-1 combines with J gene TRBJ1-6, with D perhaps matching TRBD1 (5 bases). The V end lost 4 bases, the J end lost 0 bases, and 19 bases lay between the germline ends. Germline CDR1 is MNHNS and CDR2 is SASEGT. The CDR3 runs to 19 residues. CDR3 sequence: CASSGVGTHKSSYNSPLHF. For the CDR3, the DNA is TGTGCCAGCAGTGGGGTGGGGACTCACAAGAGCTCCTATAATTCACCCCTCCACTTT.

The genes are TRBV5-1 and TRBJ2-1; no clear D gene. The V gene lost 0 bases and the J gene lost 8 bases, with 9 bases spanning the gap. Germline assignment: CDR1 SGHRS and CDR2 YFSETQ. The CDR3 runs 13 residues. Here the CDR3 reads CASSLEVGDEQFF. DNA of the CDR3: TGCGCCAGCAGCTTGGAGGTTGGCGATGAGCAGTTCTTC.

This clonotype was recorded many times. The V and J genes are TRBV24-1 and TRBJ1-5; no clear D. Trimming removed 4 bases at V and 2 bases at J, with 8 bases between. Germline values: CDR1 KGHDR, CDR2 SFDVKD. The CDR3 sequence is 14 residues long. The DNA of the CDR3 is TGTGCCACCAGTGACAATAGGGGCAATCAGCCCCAGCATTTT. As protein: CATSDNRGNQPQHF.

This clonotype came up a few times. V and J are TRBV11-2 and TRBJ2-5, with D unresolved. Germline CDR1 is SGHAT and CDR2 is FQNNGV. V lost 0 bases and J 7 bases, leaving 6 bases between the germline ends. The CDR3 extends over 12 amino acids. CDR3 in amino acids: CASSLDPRTQYF. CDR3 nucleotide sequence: TGTGCCAGCAGCTTAGATCCGCGGACCCAGTACTTC.

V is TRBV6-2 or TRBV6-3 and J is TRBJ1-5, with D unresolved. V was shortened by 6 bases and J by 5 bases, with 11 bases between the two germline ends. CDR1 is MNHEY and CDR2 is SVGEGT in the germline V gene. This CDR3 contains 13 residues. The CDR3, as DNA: TGTGCCAGCAGGACATCCGTATATCAGCCCCAGCATTTT. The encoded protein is CASRTSVYQPQHF.

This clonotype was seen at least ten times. In DNA form, the CDR3 reads TGCGCCAGCAATGTCGGAGCGGGGGGGATTAATGAGCAGTTCTTC. Translated: CASNVGAGGINEQFF. V and J are TRBV5-1 and TRBJ2-1; 10 bases line up with TRBD2. The J segment lost 7 bases and the V segment lost 6 bases, leaving 10 bases of the junction unmatched. This CDR3 comprises 15 residues. Germline values: CDR1 SGHRS, CDR2 YFSETQ.

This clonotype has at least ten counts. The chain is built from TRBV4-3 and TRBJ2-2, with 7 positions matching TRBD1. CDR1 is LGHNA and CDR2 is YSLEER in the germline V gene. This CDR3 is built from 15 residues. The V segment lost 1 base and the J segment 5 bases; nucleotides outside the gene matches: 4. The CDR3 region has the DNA TGCGCCAGCAGCCAAGGGGACAGTCGGACCGGGGAGCTGTTTTTT. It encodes CASSQGDSRTGELFF.

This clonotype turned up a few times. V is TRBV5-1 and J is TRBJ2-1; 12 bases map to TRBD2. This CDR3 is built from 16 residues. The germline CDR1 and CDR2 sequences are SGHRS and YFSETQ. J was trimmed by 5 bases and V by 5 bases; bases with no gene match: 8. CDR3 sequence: CASRFASGGVNNEQFF. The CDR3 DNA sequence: TGCGCCAGCAGGTTTGCTAGCGGGGGGGTTAACAATGAGCAGTTCTTC.

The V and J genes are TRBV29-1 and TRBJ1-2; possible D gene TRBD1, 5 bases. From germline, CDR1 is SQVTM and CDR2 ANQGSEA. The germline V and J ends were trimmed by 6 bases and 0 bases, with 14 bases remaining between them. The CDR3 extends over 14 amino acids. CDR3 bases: TGCAGCGTAACCTACAGGAAGACTAACTATGGCTACACCTTC. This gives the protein CSVTYRKTNYGYTF.

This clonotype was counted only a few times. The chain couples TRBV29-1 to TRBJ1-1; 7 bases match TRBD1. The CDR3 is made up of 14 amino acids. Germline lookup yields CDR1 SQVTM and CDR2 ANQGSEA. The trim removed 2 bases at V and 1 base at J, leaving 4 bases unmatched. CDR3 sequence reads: CSVEPGTANTEAFF. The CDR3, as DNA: TGCAGCGTTGAACCAGGGACAGCGAACACTGAAGCTTTCTTT.